The clone carrying this T cell receptor beta chain was counted a few times. Between the trimmed V and J ends, which lost 6 bases and 3 bases, there was a span of 12 bases. The CDR3 length is 13 residues. Per germline, CDR1 MNHNY and CDR2 SVGAGI (reference sequence). The data stem from a study of control samples from healthy donors and cancer patients. The repertoire was sequenced with immunoSEQ multiplex PCR; TCRdb's copy has only in-frame clones and lacks some. The top ten clones hold less than 10% of a sample with 79,000 or so clones, around 90% of them seen once. The chain is built from TRBV6-6 and TRBJ2-7, with D tentatively TRBD1 (6 bases). This receptor was taken from a woman aged 50 to 65 with colorectal cancer. The sequenced material came from PBMCs. CDR3 amino acids: CASRMGQFYEQYV. CDR3 in DNA: TGTGCCAGCAGAATGGGACAATTCTACGAGCAGTACGTC.